These T cell receptor beta chains were read from a single sample in a study of glioma-infiltrating T cells after dendritic cell vaccination. Sequencing used immunoSEQ multiplex PCR; TCRdb keeps in-frame clones, though not all of them. The data contain about 100,000 clones, 75% to 90% of them singletons. The specimen was blood, collected after dendritic cell vaccination. These receptor sequences come from a human donor with glioblastoma. CDR3s include the opening cysteine and the closing phenylalanine or tryptophan. D genes are given only for firm matches. Clone size is shown for a subset of rows, as once, few, many or a class of expanded clone.

-	TRBV29-1	TRBJ1-1	-	CSVEIVRQMNTEAFF	TGCAGCGTTGAAATCGTCCGACAGATGAACACTGAAGCTTTCTTT
TRBD1	TRBV7-4	TRBJ2-7	-	CASPPGQSYEQYF	TGTGCCAGCCCTCCGGGACAGAGCTACGAGCAGTACTTC
TRBD1	TRBV7-2	TRBJ1-2	-	CASSARQGLTNYGYTF	TGTGCCAGCAGCGCTCGACAGGGTCTAACTAACTATGGCTACACCTTC
TRBD1	TRBV18	TRBJ1-5	-	CASSPGQGGQPQHF	TGTGCCAGCTCGCCCGGACAGGGGGGTCAGCCCCAGCATTTT
-	TRBV15	TRBJ1-1	-	CATSRDSLGAVNTEAFF	TGTGCCACCAGCAGAGATTCTCTGGGGGCCGTGAACACTGAAGCTTTCTTT
TRBD2	TRBV5-8	TRBJ2-1	once	CASSLDPGGAKFF	TGTGCCAGCAGCTTGGATCCCGGGGGGGCGAAGTTCTTC
TRBD1	TRBV18	TRBJ1-1	-	CASSPPNSLVTGTDTEAFF	TGTGCCAGCTCACCACCGAATTCTCTAGTAACCGGGACAGACACTGAAGCTTTCTTT
-	TRBV11-2	TRBJ2-5	-	CASSLDSLTGQETQYF	TGTGCCAGCAGCTTAGATTCGTTGACAGGACAAGAGACCCAGTACTTC
-	TRBV19	TRBJ1-5	-	CASSKVVGVGWDQPQHF	TGTGCCAGTAGTAAGGTGGTCGGGGTGGGGTGGGATCAGCCCCAGCATTTT
TRBD2	TRBV5-1	TRBJ2-1	-	CASRVAGDNNEQFF	TGCGCCAGCCGGGTAGCGGGAGACAACAATGAGCAGTTCTTC
TRBD1	TRBV29-1	TRBJ1-2	-	CSVDVLGGSPFLGNYGYTF	TGCAGCGTTGATGTCTTAGGGGGCTCTCCCTTCCTCGGGAACTATGGCTACACCTTC
-	TRBV28	TRBJ1-5	-	CAIQGSGNQPQHF	TGTGCCATCCAGGGTTCGGGCAATCAGCCCCAGCATTTT
TRBD1	TRBV6-1	TRBJ2-7	-	CASRPGTGPYEQYF	TGTGCCAGCAGACCAGGGACAGGGCCCTACGAGCAGTACTTC
-	TRBV6-9	TRBJ1-1	-	CASSYSKVSRVGETLNGKSEAFF	TGTGCCAGCAGTTATTCGAAGGTGTCCAGGGTTGGTGAAACTCTGAATGGGAAATCTGAAGCTTTCTTT
TRBD1	TRBV19	TRBJ2-1	-	CASSIEFGDRGYNEQFF	TGTGCCAGTAGTATAGAGTTCGGGGACAGGGGTTACAATGAGCAGTTCTTC
-	TRBV6-1	TRBJ1-5	-	CASSEVGGIHQPQHF	TGTGCCAGCAGTGAAGTGGGGGGGATTCATCAGCCCCAGCATTTT
TRBD1	TRBV2	TRBJ1-5	few	CASSGQGRNQPQHF	TGTGCCAGCAGCGGACAGGGCAGAAATCAGCCCCAGCATTTT
-	TRBV27	TRBJ2-3	few	CASSSVTDTQYF	TGTGCCAGCAGTTCCGTCACAGATACGCAGTATTTT
-	TRBV5-1	TRBJ2-5	-	CASSLAGGQETQYF	TGCGCCAGCAGCTTGGCCGGGGGCCAAGAGACCCAGTACTTC
-	TRBV20-1	TRBJ2-7	once	CRPSGSYEQYF	TGCAGACCGTCAGGTTCCTACGAGCAGTACTTC
TRBD1	TRBV10-3	TRBJ2-5	-	CAISQKVGQGVYSGEETQYF	TGTGCCATCAGTCAAAAAGTTGGGCAGGGGGTTTATTCTGGGGAAGAGACCCAGTACTTC
TRBD1	TRBV5-1	TRBJ2-7	-	CASSLAGQGAYEQYF	TGCGCCAGCAGCTTGGCGGGACAGGGGGCCTACGAGCAGTACTTC
TRBD2	TRBV27	TRBJ2-7	-	CASSYASGNEQYF	TGTGCCAGCAGTTATGCTAGCGGGAACGAGCAGTACTTC
-	TRBV9	TRBJ2-3	-	CASSVRGYTDTQYF	TGTGCCAGCAGCGTCCGGGGTTACACAGATACGCAGTATTTT
TRBD1	TRBV9	TRBJ2-5	-	CASSVGTGKGVFQETQYF	TGTGCCAGCAGCGTAGGGACAGGGAAGGGGGTTTTTCAAGAGACCCAGTACTTC
TRBD2	TRBV5-4	TRBJ2-1	-	CASSGGLAGSNEQFF	TGTGCCAGCAGCGGGGGACTAGCGGGGAGTAATGAGCAGTTCTTC
TRBD2	TRBV5-4	TRBJ2-3	-	CASSLGGRTSRDTQYF	TGTGCCAGCAGCTTGGGCGGGAGGACCTCTAGGGATACGCAGTATTTT
-	TRBV4-1	TRBJ1-2	-	CASSQGPVTMILTF	TGCGCCAGCAGCCAAGGACCGGTAACTATGATCCTCACCTTC
-	TRBV5-6	TRBJ2-7	-	CASSLAPTYEQYF	TGTGCCAGCAGCTTAGCGCCAACCTACGAGCAGTACTTC
-	TRBV7-8	TRBJ1-5	-	CASSRGEGQPQHF	TGTGCCAGCAGCCGAGGGGAGGGTCAGCCCCAGCATTTT
TRBD2	TRBV7-9	TRBJ2-2	-	CASSLRLAGRAGELFF	TGTGCCAGCAGCTTGAGACTAGCGGGTCGTGCCGGGGAGCTGTTTTTT
-	TRBV27	TRBJ1-2	-	CASSLGQNYGYTF	TGTGCCAGCAGTTTAGGACAGAACTATGGCTACACCTTC
-	TRBV6-6	TRBJ1-5	-	CASSYSTGFDQPQHF	TGTGCCAGCAGTTACTCGACCGGGTTCGATCAGCCCCAGCATTTT
TRBD1	TRBV2	TRBJ1-1	-	CASRGQGKKNTEAFF	TGTGCCAGCAGGGGACAGGGGAAGAAGAACACTGAAGCTTTCTTT
-	TRBV10-3	TRBJ1-2	-	CAISPKGVLENYGYTF	TGTGCCATCAGTCCGAAGGGGGTTCTGGAGAACTATGGCTACACCTTC
TRBD2	TRBV5-6	TRBJ2-1	-	CASSSWGLAGSNNEQFF	TGTGCCAGCAGCTCCTGGGGACTAGCGGGGAGTAACAATGAGCAGTTCTTC
TRBD1	TRBV14	TRBJ1-1	-	CASSHLDRGQAFF	TGTGCCAGCAGCCACTTAGACAGGGGGCAAGCTTTCTTT
-	TRBV9	TRBJ1-3	-	CASSLSDSSGNTIYF	TGTGCCAGCAGCCTAAGCGACAGCTCTGGAAACACCATATATTTT
-	TRBV15	TRBJ2-7	-	CATSRGSGNSYEQYF	TGTGCCACCAGCAGAGGGTCAGGGAATTCCTACGAGCAGTACTTC
-	TRBV28	TRBJ2-1	-	CASSLVQGNEQFF	TGTGCCAGCAGTTTAGTACAGGGCAATGAGCAGTTCTTC
TRBD2	TRBV6-1	TRBJ2-3	-	CASSGLAGGNTDTQYF	TGTGCCAGCAGTGGATTAGCGGGAGGGAACACAGATACGCAGTATTTT
TRBD1	TRBV2	TRBJ2-7	-	CASSGTGRHEQYF	TGTGCCAGCAGTGGGACAGGCCGACACGAGCAGTACTTC
-	TRBV6-5	TRBJ2-1	-	CASRENGVEQFF	TGTGCCAGCAGAGAGAACGGGGTTGAGCAGTTCTTC
TRBD1	TRBV6-1	TRBJ2-7	-	CATRRPDRESYEQYF	TGTGCCACCAGAAGACCCGACAGGGAGTCCTACGAGCAGTACTTC
-	TRBV28	TRBJ2-1	-	CASSLRAGVYNEQFF	TGTGCCAGCAGTTTAAGGGCAGGGGTTTACAATGAGCAGTTCTTC
TRBD1	TRBV5-1	TRBJ2-7	-	CASSLDGTGAYEQYF	TGCGCCAGCAGCTTGGACGGGACAGGGGCCTACGAGCAGTACTTC
TRBD2	TRBV4-2	TRBJ2-5	-	CASSFSGGHQETQYF	TGTGCCAGCAGCTTTAGCGGGGGGCACCAAGAGACCCAGTACTTC
TRBD1	TRBV5-1	TRBJ1-1	-	CASSLMSGGSYTEAFF	TGCGCCAGCAGCTTGATGTCAGGGGGTTCGTACACTGAAGCTTTCTTT
TRBD2	TRBV7-9	TRBJ2-5	-	CASSLRAGVHQETQYF	TGTGCCAGCAGCTTACGGGCGGGGGTCCACCAAGAGACCCAGTACTTC
TRBD2	TRBV5-1	TRBJ2-1	-	CASSLVSGGANEQFF	TGCGCCAGCAGCTTGGTTAGCGGGGGGGCCAATGAGCAGTTCTTC
-	TRBV28	TRBJ1-2	-	CASSLGAGGGYGYTF	TGTGCCAGCAGTTTGGGAGCAGGAGGAGGGTATGGCTACACCTTC